The 8 T cell receptor beta chains listed next were all sequenced from one sample in a study of blood T cell repertoires in COVID-19. Profiling relied on immunoSEQ multiplex PCR, and the TCRdb table lists in-frame clones only, not all of them. The sample records about 220,000 clones, about 90% being singletons. Sequences were obtained from peripheral blood. Receptors originate from a man aged 40-55 years with active or convalescent COVID-19.

The chain links TRBV5-6 to TRBJ1-1; perhaps TRBD1 as D (6 bases). CDR1 and CDR2 (germline): SGHDT, YYEEEE. With 5 bases removed from V and 9 bases from J, the gap between germline ends came to 20 bases. CDR3 length equals 14 residues. CDR3 protein: CASRTGSIASKAFF. The CDR3, as DNA: TGTGCCAGCAGAACAGGGTCAATTGCATCTAAAGCTTTCTTT.

The chain combines TRBV6-5 with TRBJ2-1; D is unclear. Trimming shortened V by 5 bases and J by 1 base, and 12 bases separated the two germline ends. From germline, CDR1 is MNHEY and CDR2 SVGAGI. The CDR3 extends over 15 amino acids. CDR3 DNA sequence: TGTGCCAGCAGTCCGGCGGCAGATTCCTACAATGAGCAGTTCTTC. Translating gives CASSPAADSYNEQFF.

The genes are TRBV5-1 and TRBJ2-1; 7 positions match TRBD2. V was clipped by 4 bases and J by 7 bases; unmatched bases: 8. The CDR3 is made up of 14 amino acids. Germline loops: CDR1 SGHRS, CDR2 YFSETQ. CDR3 coding DNA: TGCGCCAGCAGCGCTACAGACGGGGGGAATGAGCAGTTCTTC. Protein: CASSATDGGNEQFF.

This clone was recorded once. The chain employs TRBV28 and TRBJ2-3; 7 nucleotides line up with TRBD2. CDR3 length: 15 residues. CDR1 is MDHEN, CDR2 SYDVKM, per germline. V lost 5 bases to trimming and J lost 3 bases; unmatched junction nucleotides: 8. Here the CDR3 reads CASSVAGTGTDTQYF. DNA of the CDR3: TGTGCCAGCAGTGTAGCGGGTACTGGTACAGATACGCAGTATTTT.

The V gene is TRBV3-1 (or the pseudogene TRBV3-2), the J gene TRBJ1-2; the D gene is possibly TRBD1 (6 bases). Germline lookup yields CDR1 LGHDT and CDR2 YNNKEL (reference sequence). The CDR3 extends over 15 amino acids. Trimming shortened V by 2 bases and J by 4 bases, and 14 bases separated the two germline ends. The CDR3, as DNA: TGTGCCAGCAGCCAAACAGGGCCCCTATCCTATGGCTACACCTTC. It is translated as CASSQTGPLSYGYTF.

This chain uses TRBV6-5 with TRBJ2-1, with D possibly matching TRBD1 (5 bases). The CDR3 consists of 14 residues. Trimming stripped 5 bases from V and 7 bases from J, with 15 bases between. In germline, CDR1 is MNHEY, CDR2 SVGAGI. The CDR3 bases are TGTGCCAGCAGTACAGCGACCCAGGGTAATGAGCAGTTCTTC. This gives the protein CASSTATQGNEQFF.

The J gene is TRBJ1-6, the V gene TRBV27, with TRBD1 matching over 8 bases. The CDR3 is made up of 15 amino acids. Germline V gene data show CDR1 as MNHEY and CDR2 as SMNVEV (reference sequence). Trimming took 5 bases from V and 7 from J; bases not matched to a gene: 7. CDR3 protein: CASSPRTGSNSPLHF. CDR3 bases: TGTGCCAGCAGTCCCCGGACAGGGTCAAATTCACCCCTCCACTTT.

This chain connects TRBV5-8 to TRBJ1-5; TRBD1 might be the D (6 bases). There are 15 residues in the CDR3. Germline CDR1 and CDR2: SGHTS and YDEGEE. Trimming pared 2 bases from V and 7 bases from J, leaving 16 bases between. As DNA, the CDR3 is TGTGCCAGCAGCTTTTTCCAGGGGTTGAGCCAGCCCCAGCATTTT. This translates into CASSFFQGLSQPQHF.